One and the same sample provided the 2 T cell receptor beta chains below, sequenced in a study of vaccination and CD4 T cells after COVID-19. Antigens of these TCRs are unknown. Oncomine TCR Beta short-read sequencing was applied to DNA from cultured CD4+ T cells. In TCRdb, the PCR reads were re-called with MiXCR into one record per CDR3 protein. This table has about 18,000 distinct CDR3 sequences, over 65% appearing once. Stated treatment: roughly ten-day PBMC culture with coronavirus spike peptide pools or control peptides (ViraFEST assay). Material: CD4+ T cells from blood, cultured in vitro. Receptors originate from a human donor who had recovered from COVID-19.

This clonotype was counted a few times. V usage is TRBV6-1 and J usage is TRBJ1-5, with TRBD1 as a possible D gene (5 bases). The CDR3 covers 17 residues. V was trimmed by 5 bases and J by 4 bases, leaving 21 bases between them. CDR1 is MNHNS and CDR2 is SASEGT in the germline V gene. CDR3: CASSPTVPGLGNQPQHF. The DNA of the CDR3 is TGTGCCAGCAGTCCAACCGTCCCAGGGTTGGGGAATCAGCCCCAGCATTTT.

J is TRBJ1-5 and V is TRBV27; 9 bases are shared with TRBD1. The CDR3 contains 15 residues. Germline CDR1 is MNHEY and CDR2 is SMNVEV (reference sequence). V shed 6 bases and J 9 bases; nucleotides not matched to a gene: 12. As DNA, the CDR3 is TGTGCCAGCAGCCGGGACAGGGCATCGGGTGGGCCCCAGCATTTT. The encoded protein is CASSRDRASGGPQHF.